The 7 T cell receptor beta chains given below trace back to one sample, sequenced in a study of T cell repertoires in cytomegalovirus infection. MiXCR, applied by TCRdb to the reads, yields one record per CDR3 protein. The data contain hundreds of thousands of distinct CDR3 sequences, roughly 15% of them seen just once; the ten biggest clones take up more than 10%. Sequenced input: PBMCs. The receptors were gathered from a human donor in good health (CMV status not recorded). Some clones in this sample may be carry-over from other donors' samples.

At least ten counts were recorded for this clonotype. The chain is built from TRBV6-1 and TRBJ1-5, with D unresolved. Germline V gene sequence: CDR1 MNHNS, CDR2 SASEGT. This CDR3 region has 14 residues. Trimming took off 5 bases at V and 0 bases at J, with 8 bases between the two ends. CDR3 in amino acids: CASSFSISNQPQHF. The CDR3 DNA reads TGTGCCAGCAGTTTTTCCATTAGCAATCAGCCCCAGCATTTT.

The chain couples TRBV5-1 to TRBJ2-5; maybe TRBD1 (6 bases). The CDR3 runs to 14 residues. Germline loops: CDR1 SGHRS, CDR2 YFSETQ. V gave up 0 bases and J gave up 2 bases, with 8 bases separating them. CDR3 region: CASSLGDRQETQYF. DNA for the CDR3: TGCGCCAGCAGCTTGGGAGACAGGCAAGAGACCCAGTACTTC.

This clonotype has just a few counts. The chain links TRBV4-1 to TRBJ2-1; TRBD2 matches at 10 bases. Trimming cost V 6 bases and J 7 bases; bases outside gene matches: 9. Looked up from germline, CDR1 is MGHRA and CDR2 is YSYEKL. The CDR3 spans 15 residues. The CDR3 DNA reads as TGCGCCAGCAGTCCGACTACTAGCGGGGAGAATGAGCAGTTCTTC. It translates to CASSPTTSGENEQFF.

This clonotype was picked up many times. The V call is TRBV28, the J call TRBJ1-5; D unresolved. Trimming cost V 5 bases and J 0 bases, with 8 bases left between them. Germline V gene data show CDR1 as MDHEN and CDR2 as SYDVKM. The CDR3 loop spans 14 amino acids. The CDR3 protein is CASSNMYSNQPQHF. The CDR3 DNA reads TGTGCCAGCAGTAACATGTATAGCAATCAGCCCCAGCATTTT.

This clonotype was detected a few times. This chain uses TRBV7-2 with TRBJ2-7; no definite D call. V shed 0 bases and J shed 1 base, with 7 bases lying between them. The CDR3 contains 14 residues. Looked up from germline, CDR1 is SGHTA and CDR2 is FQGNSA. The CDR3 DNA sequence: TGTGCCAGCAGCTTAGCGAGGCCGTCCTACGAGCAGTACTTC. Its protein is CASSLARPSYEQYF.

The V and J genes are TRBV20-1 and TRBJ1-5; D may be TRBD1 (5 bases). V lost 2 bases and J 1 base, leaving 9 bases between the germline ends. Germline V gene data show CDR1 as DFQATT and CDR2 as SNEGSKA (reference sequence). The CDR3 is made up of 14 amino acids. The CDR3 spells CSARQGPSNQPQHF. In nucleotides, the CDR3 is TGCAGTGCTAGACAGGGCCCAAGCAATCAGCCCCAGCATTTT.

This clonotype was counted ten times or more. The chain combines TRBV4-3 with TRBJ2-5; 10 bases match TRBD2. The trim removed 0 bases at V and 2 bases at J, leaving 3 bases unmatched. CDR1 and CDR2 from the germline V gene are LGHNA and YSLEER. The CDR3 loop spans 16 amino acids. CDR3 in DNA: TGCGCCAGCAGCCAAGATCTACTAGCGGGGCAAGAGACCCAGTACTTC. It is translated as CASSQDLLAGQETQYF.